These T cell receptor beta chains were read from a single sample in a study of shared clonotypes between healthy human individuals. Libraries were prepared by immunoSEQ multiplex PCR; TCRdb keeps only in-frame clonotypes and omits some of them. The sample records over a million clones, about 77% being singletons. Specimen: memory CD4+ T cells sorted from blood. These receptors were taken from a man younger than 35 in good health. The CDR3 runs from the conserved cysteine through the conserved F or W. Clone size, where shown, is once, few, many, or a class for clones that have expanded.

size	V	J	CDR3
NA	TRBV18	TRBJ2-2	CASSGGNTGELFF
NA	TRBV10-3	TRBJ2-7	CAISPGQGVYEQYF
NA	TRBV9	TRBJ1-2	CASSLGQGDGYTF
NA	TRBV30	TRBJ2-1	CAWSVGVSYNEQFF
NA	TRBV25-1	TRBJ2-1	CASSEPGQLQRDEQFF
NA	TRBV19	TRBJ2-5	CASSIGTYVQETQYF
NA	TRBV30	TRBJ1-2	CAWSLPGSRNGYTF
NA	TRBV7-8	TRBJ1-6	CASSLVVGTGNNNSPLHF
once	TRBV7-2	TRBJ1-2	CASSETGSYGYTF
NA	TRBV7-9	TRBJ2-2	CASTWTENTGELFF
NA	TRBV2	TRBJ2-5	CASNGLAGVQETQYF
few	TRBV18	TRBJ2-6	CASSPPSSSGANVLTF
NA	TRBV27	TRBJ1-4	CASSLTSGVDNEKLFF
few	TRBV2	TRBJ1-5	CASSEHRNNQPQHF
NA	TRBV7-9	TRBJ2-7	CASSSPGGMSSYEQYF
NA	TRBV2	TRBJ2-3	CASRPAGREADTQYF
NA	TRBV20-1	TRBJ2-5	CSARELETQYF
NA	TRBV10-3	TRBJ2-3	CAITGGRADTQYF
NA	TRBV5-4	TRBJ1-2	CASRRGQGSMGYTF
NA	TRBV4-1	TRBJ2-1	CASSRLLEGLGNNEQFF
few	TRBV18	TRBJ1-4	CASSPEKATNEKLFF
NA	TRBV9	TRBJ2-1	CASSALTSGRAWVGQFF